The present T cell receptor beta chain was sequenced within a study of post-analysis software for immune sequencing data. Turning to the study itself: Relapsing-remitting, secondary progressive and progressive-relapsing multiple sclerosis courses were included. Points from the study as a whole: Five or six TRBV segments, including TRBV5-6, TRBV5-1 and TRBV20-1, were more frequent in patients than controls.

Worth noting for this clonotype: As yet, its antigen is unknown.

The CDR3 extends over 15 amino acids. In germline, CDR1 is SNHLY, CDR2 FYNNEI. V lost 6 bases and J 4 bases, leaving 18 bases between the germline ends. Unique molecular identifiers were carried by the TCR beta cDNA libraries. TCRdb called the PCR reads again in MiXCR, with one record for every CDR3 protein. In the table there are approximately 150,000 distinct CDR3 sequences, approximately 28% of which are singletons. The chain combines TRBV2 with TRBJ1-2; the D gene is possibly TRBD1 (6 bases). The receptor was isolated from a girl aged 10-17 years with multiple sclerosis. Material: blood. CDR3 DNA: TGTGCCAGCAGGGACCAACAACAGGGAGTCTATGGCTACACCTTC. It specifies CASRDQQQGVYGYTF. The full variable domain, its missing parts supplied by reference TRBV2 and TRBJ1-2, is EPEVTQTPSHQVTQMGQEVILRCVPISNHLYFYWYRQILGQKVEFLVSFYNNEISEKSEIFDDQFSVERPDGSNFTLKIRSTKLEDSAMYFCASRDQQQGVYGYTFGSGTRLTVV.